The text below deals with one TCR beta chain. The antigen remains undetermined. The trim removed 0 bases at V and 3 bases at J, leaving 7 bases unmatched. Germline CDR1 and CDR2: SQVTM and ANQGSEA. CDR3 size: 15 residues. This sample was taken from a study of CD8 T cells in Susac syndrome. Study-level results: Susac CD8+ clonal expansion peaked in TEMRA cells and active patients.

Negative isolation was applied to CD8+ and CD4+ T cells, and FACS enrichment was applied to TEMRA cells. The RNA input was 0.5 to 1 ug, and it was reverse transcribed with random hexamers. Amplification of TCR beta CDR3 across 54 Vbeta and 13 Jbeta was performed with immunoSEQ multiplex PCR. MiXCR, applied by TCRdb to the immunoSEQ multiplex PCR reads, yields one record per CDR3 protein. The profile shows some 50,000 distinct CDR3 sequences, around 95% of them singletons. Sequencing was done on a sample of CD8+ T cells from PBMCs. This rearrangement joins TRBV29-1 to TRBJ2-5; 7 nucleotides align to TRBD2. This receptor was taken from a human donor with Susac syndrome. The chain's CDR3 is CSVEDTPSGEETQYF. The CDR3 DNA follows: TGCAGCGTTGAAGATACCCCTAGCGGTGAAGAGACCCAGTACTTC.